These 27 T cell receptor beta chains originate from one sample sequenced in a study of memory CD4+ T cells and cytomegalovirus serostatus. Single viable CD3+CD4+CD8-CD45RO+ cells were sorted as the memory CD4+ T cells. Assay: immunoSEQ multiplex PCR; the TCRdb copy retains only in-frame clones and omits some. The profile shows under 70,000 clones, roughly 77% of them singletons. Sequencing was done on a sample of memory CD4+ T cells from blood. Every receptor here comes from an adult in good health and CMV-seronegative.

The V call is TRBV19, the J call TRBJ1-5, with no clear D. V was clipped by 1 base and J by 0 bases, with 4 bases between them. The germline CDR1 and CDR2 sequences are LNHDA and SQIVND (reference sequence). The CDR3 extends over 14 amino acids. CDR3 residues: CASSIVGSNQPQHF. CDR3 in DNA: TGTGCCAGTAGTATAGTTGGTAGCAATCAGCCCCAGCATTTT.

This chain uses TRBV29-1 with TRBJ1-2; weak D call: TRBD1 (6 bases). Between the trimmed V and J ends, which lost 6 bases and 4 bases, there was a span of 9 bases. Germline CDR1 reads SQVTM; CDR2 reads ANQGSEA. The CDR3 loop spans 11 amino acids. The DNA for the CDR3 is TGCAGCGTCTCGACAGGCTATGGCTACACCTTC. It is translated as CSVSTGYGYTF.

The gene calls are TRBV10-3 and TRBJ2-7, with D possibly matching TRBD2 (6 bases). This CDR3 comprises 11 residues. V was cut by 3 bases and J by 12 bases, with 12 bases left in between. Germline assignment: CDR1 ENHRY and CDR2 SYGVKD. CDR3 protein: CAISDMLAAYF. For the CDR3, the DNA is TGTGCCATCAGTGATATGTTAGCGGCGTACTTC.

This clone was counted only a few times. This sequence joins TRBV18 and TRBJ2-7, with 9 nucleotides matching TRBD1. After removal of 3 bases from V and 6 bases from J, the junction contained 6 bases not matched to a gene. This CDR3 is built from 14 residues. In germline, CDR1 is KGHSH, CDR2 LQKENI. The CDR3 coding sequence is TGTGCCAGCTCACCTGGGGGACAGGGAGGCGAGCAGTACTTC. Amino acid sequence: CASSPGGQGGEQYF. The full variable domain, rest sourced from reference TRBV18 and TRBJ2-7, is NAGVMQNPRHLVRRRGQEARLRCSPMKGHSHVYWYRQLPEEGLKFMVYLQKENIIDESGMPKERFSAEFPKEGPSILRIQQVVRGDSAAYFCASSPGGQGGEQYFGPGTRLTVT.

This chain uses TRBV10-2 with TRBJ2-1; 13 nucleotides align to TRBD2. The V and J ends lost 7 bases and 0 bases, in that order; junction bases with no gene match: 6. This CDR3 has 17 amino acids. The V gene's germline CDR1 is WSHSY and CDR2 SAAADI. CDR3 bases: TGCGCCAGCATACCGGGACTAGCGGGGAACTCCTACAATGAGCAGTTCTTC. Protein product: CASIPGLAGNSYNEQFF.

CDR3 coding DNA: TGTGCCAGCAGCCTCCGGGGTGAGGAGCAGTACTTC. Its protein product is CASSLRGEEQYF. The chain joins TRBV5-4 to TRBJ2-7; weak D call: TRBD2 (5 bases). The V end lost 4 bases, the J end lost 7 bases, and 12 bases lay between the germline ends. The CDR3 sequence is 12 residues long. Germline assignment: CDR1 SGHNT and CDR2 YYREEE (reference sequence). Based on the CDR3 plus reference TRBV5-4 and TRBJ2-7, the full variable domain is ETGVTQSPTHLIKTRGQQVTLRCSSQSGHNTVSWYQQALGQGPQFIFQYYREEENGRGNFPPRFSGLQFPNYSSELNVNALELDDSALYLCASSLRGEEQYFGPGTRLTVT.

V usage is TRBV29-1 and J usage is TRBJ2-1; D may be TRBD1 or TRBD2 (5 bases each). The CDR3 is 11 amino acids. Looked up from germline, CDR1 is SQVTM and CDR2 is ANQGSEA. Trimming stripped 7 bases from V and 7 bases from J, with 11 bases between. The CDR3 region is CSAGTLNEQFF. The CDR3 DNA is TGCAGCGCCGGGACCCTGAATGAGCAGTTCTTC.

This chain links TRBV11-3 with TRBJ1-1; weak D call: TRBD1 (6 bases). CDR1 and CDR2 from the germline V gene are SGHNT and YENEEA. V dropped 4 bases and J dropped 3 bases, with 12 bases sitting between them. The CDR3 has 14 amino acids. CDR3 amino acids: CASSYGGQDTEAFF. Here the CDR3 DNA reads TGTGCCAGCAGCTATGGGGGCCAGGACACTGAAGCTTTCTTT.

The chain carries TRBV28 and TRBJ2-6; D gene ambiguous. Between the trimmed V and J ends, which lost 6 bases and 0 bases, there was a span of 9 bases. The CDR3 runs 15 residues. The germline gives CDR1 MDHEN, CDR2 SYDVKM. CDR3 region: CASSGAHSGANVLTF. In DNA form, the CDR3 reads TGTGCCAGCAGCGGCGCACACTCTGGGGCCAACGTCCTGACTTTC.

The rearrangement joins TRBV30 to TRBJ2-5; D uncertain. The CDR3 contains 12 residues. Germline V gene sequence: CDR1 GTSNPN, CDR2 SVGIG (reference sequence). Trimming left V 3 bases short and J 4 bases short, with 9 bases between. The DNA of the CDR3 is TGTGCCTGGAGGGGTTCCGGAGAGACCCAGTACTTC. Encoded protein: CAWRGSGETQYF.

The rearrangement uses TRBV7-9 and TRBJ2-7; D may correspond to TRBD1 or TRBD2 (6 bases each). Germline CDR1 is SEHNR and CDR2 is FQNEAQ (reference sequence). This CDR3 comprises 14 residues. Trimming removed 0 bases from V and 6 bases from J, with 12 bases in between. The CDR3 sequence: CASSLALGGSEQYF. In DNA form, the CDR3 reads TGTGCCAGCAGCTTAGCATTGGGGGGCTCCGAGCAGTACTTC.

The genes are TRBV21-1 and TRBJ1-2. TRBV21-1 is a known pseudogene. CDR3 size: 16 residues. This CDR3 is CASSKGPPEAIYGYTF. The CDR3 nucleotides read TGTGCCAGCAGCAAAGGGCCCCCCGAGGCTATCTATGGCTACACCTTC.

The J gene is TRBJ2-1, the V gene TRBV11-2; D unclear. Germline CDR1 SGHAT, CDR2 FQNNGV. The CDR3 is 14 amino acids. The V end lost 4 bases, the J end lost 0 bases, and 7 bases lay between the germline ends. The CDR3 nucleotides read TGTGCCAGCAGCTCCGCTGGCTCCTACAATGAGCAGTTCTTC. Amino acids: CASSSAGSYNEQFF.

The chain uses TRBV27 and TRBJ2-5, with a tentative D call TRBD2 (6 bases). The DNA end is more similar to TRBJ2-7, so the J call may be wrong. The CDR3 covers 14 residues. Germline V gene sequence: CDR1 MNHEY, CDR2 SMNVEV (reference sequence). The CDR3 loop reads CASSLAGSNYEQYF. DNA of the CDR3: TGTGCCAGCAGTTTAGCGGGATCTAACTACGAGCAGTACTTC.

The table lists this clone with a count of one. The genes are TRBV18 and TRBJ1-2; a weak D match, TRBD1 (6 bases). Germline V gives CDR1 KGHSH, CDR2 LQKENI. The CDR3 length is 16 residues. The V end lost 6 bases, the J end lost 1 base, and 18 bases lay between the germline ends. The CDR3 loop is CASSPDRTANNYGYTF. CDR3 nucleotide sequence: TGTGCCAGCTCCCCTGACAGGACAGCGAATAACTATGGCTACACCTTC.

The V gene is TRBV30, the J gene TRBJ2-2; tentatively, D is TRBD2 (6 bases). The CDR3 loop spans 14 amino acids. V lost 5 bases to trimming and J lost 4 bases, with 14 bases between them. CDR1 GTSNPN and CDR2 SVGIG come from the germline V gene (reference sequence). CDR3 bases: TGTGCCTGGGGGAAGCGGACTACCACCGGGGAGCTGTTTTTT. This encodes CAWGKRTTTGELFF.

This rearrangement joins TRBV5-1 to TRBJ2-1, with D perhaps TRBD2 (6 bases). V lost 4 bases to trimming and J lost 3 bases, with 14 bases between them. Germline V lookup: CDR1 SGHRS, CDR2 YFSETQ. This CDR3 is built from 15 residues. CDR3 bases: TGCGCCAGCAGCCCCGTAGGAGGGAACTACAATGAGCAGTTCTTC. Translating gives CASSPVGGNYNEQFF.

The rearrangement uses TRBV6-5 and TRBJ1-5; perhaps TRBD1 as D (5 bases). The CDR3 covers 16 residues. Germline values: CDR1 MNHEY, CDR2 SVGAGI. Trimming removed 2 bases from V and 1 base from J, with 12 bases in between. The DNA of the CDR3 is TGTGCCAGCAGTTACGTAGCAGGGATGAGCAATCAGCCCCAGCATTTT. Protein: CASSYVAGMSNQPQHF.

J is TRBJ2-1 and V is TRBV11-3, with a possible D match to TRBD1 (5 bases). Looked up from germline, CDR1 is SGHNT and CDR2 is YENEEA. The CDR3 has 15 amino acids. Trimming pared 0 bases from V and 9 bases from J, leaving 15 bases between. In nucleotides, the CDR3 is TGTGCCAGCAGCTTAGATGGGTTAGGGGCTGGTGAGCAGTTCTTC. Translated: CASSLDGLGAGEQFF.

This clone occurred a few times. The rearrangement uses TRBV10-3 and TRBJ2-7; D is tentatively TRBD1 or TRBD2 (5 bases each). From germline, CDR1 is ENHRY and CDR2 SYGVKD. V lost 6 bases and J 0 bases, leaving 15 bases between the germline ends. CDR3 length: 15 amino acids. CDR3 loop: CAIRGTREFSYEQYF. The CDR3 DNA reads as TGTGCCATCAGGGGTACCAGGGAGTTCTCCTACGAGCAGTACTTC.

J is TRBJ1-6 and V is TRBV6-1, with D hard to call. CDR1 is MNHNS and CDR2 is SASEGT in the germline V gene. The CDR3 contains 13 residues. Trimming removed 3 bases at V and 5 bases at J, with 5 bases between. The CDR3 is CASSELHNSPLHF. CDR3 nucleotide sequence: TGTGCCAGCAGTGAGCTTCATAATTCACCCCTCCACTTT.

V gene TRBV9 combines with J gene TRBJ2-2; 8 nucleotides line up with TRBD2. CDR1 and CDR2 (germline): SGDLS, YYNGEE. V was clipped by 5 bases and J by 6 bases; unmatched bases: 12. This CDR3 is 16 amino acids long. As DNA, the CDR3 is TGTGCCAGCAGTAAAGCGGGAGATGCACTCCCCGGGGAGCTGTTTTTT. Translating gives CASSKAGDALPGELFF.

This clone showed up just once. The gene calls are TRBV15 and TRBJ1-5, with D unclear. V lost 1 base and J lost 3, with 16 bases in between. Germline assignment: CDR1 LNHNV and CDR2 YYDKDF (reference sequence). CDR3 size: 17 residues. The CDR3 is CATSRVGSRRHNQPQHF. The CDR3 DNA is TGTGCCACCAGCAGAGTTGGTAGTCGGCGGCACAATCAGCCCCAGCATTTT.

The chain employs TRBV15 and TRBJ1-1; 11 bases match TRBD1. Germline CDR1 LNHNV, CDR2 YYDKDF (reference sequence). The CDR3 has 15 residues. The trim removed 6 bases at V and 5 bases at J, leaving 8 bases unmatched. The CDR3 DNA reads TGTGCCACCAGTCCCGGGACAGGGGGGTTAACTGAAGCTTTCTTT. Translated, it gives CATSPGTGGLTEAFF.

CDR3 protein: CASSQRQPDTQYF. In nucleotides, the CDR3 is TGTGCCAGCAGCCAGCGACAGCCAGATACGCAGTATTTT. The chain couples TRBV4-2 to TRBJ2-3; weak D call: TRBD1 (5 bases). The CDR3 sequence is 13 residues long. Trimming left V 3 bases short and J 4 bases short, with 8 bases between. The germline V gene encodes CDR1 LGHNA and CDR2 YNFKEQ.

The chain couples TRBV7-2 to TRBJ2-7; TRBD1 might be the D (6 bases). In germline, CDR1 is SGHTA, CDR2 FQGNSA. V lost 6 bases and J 2 bases, leaving 17 bases between the germline ends. The CDR3 is 15 residues long. The CDR3 DNA follows: TGTGCCAGCAGGGACAGCGGAGTGGGGCCCTACGAGCAGTACTTC. Its translation: CASRDSGVGPYEQYF.

The chain has TRBV5-8 and TRBJ2-1, with 10 bases fitting TRBD1. The CDR3 runs 18 residues. Per germline, CDR1 SGHTS and CDR2 YDEGEE. The V gene end was trimmed by 3 bases and the J gene end by 3 bases; junction bases not matched to a gene: 12. The CDR3 DNA reads TGTGCCAGCAGCTCTACGACTTCCGGGACAGGGGTCTACAATGAGCAGTTCTTC. Encoded protein: CASSSTTSGTGVYNEQFF. Drawing the rest from reference TRBV5-8 and TRBJ2-1, the complete variable domain is EAGVTQSPTHLIKTRGQQATLRCSPISGHTSVYWYQQALGLGLQFLLWYDEGEERNRGNFPPRFSGRQFPNYSSELNVNALELEDSALYLCASSSTTSGTGVYNEQFFGPGTRLTVL.